The 30 T cell receptor beta chains reported below all come from one sample, sequenced in a study of vaccination effects on CD4 cells after COVID-19. Antigens for these TCRs are unknown. Assay used: immunoSEQ multiplex PCR; TCRdb lists only in-frame clones, some missing. This table has 65,000 to 90,000 clones, about 78% appearing once. Sequencing in the ViraFEST assay came after antigen-specific CD4+ T cells had been expanded with viral peptide pools, which were used to stimulate PBMC. Cultured cells yielded isolated CD4+ T cells after around 10 days. Vaccine recipients lacked prior SARS-CoV-2 infection and had negative nucleocapsid antibodies. This specimen was CD4+ T cells from PBMCs cultured with SARS-CoV-2 spike peptides, taken before COVID-19 vaccination. These receptors were collected from a human donor who received a COVID-19 vaccine.

This clone has a single count. The chain links TRBV6-2 or TRBV6-3 to TRBJ2-7; 8 nucleotides line up with TRBD2. The CDR3 has 14 residues. CDR1 and CDR2 from the germline V gene are MNHEY and SVGEGT. The J segment lost 7 bases and the V segment lost 2 bases, leaving 7 bases of the junction unmatched. The CDR3 DNA reads as TGTGCCAGCAGTTACCGGGGGGGAATATGGGAGCAGTACGTC. It specifies CASSYRGGIWEQYV.

V is TRBV2 and J is TRBJ2-3; D is undetermined. Trimming left V 4 bases short and J 7 bases short, with 12 bases between. Per germline, CDR1 SNHLY and CDR2 FYNNEI. CDR3 length: 13 residues. Here the CDR3 reads CASSGLVANTQYF. The CDR3 nucleotides are TGTGCCAGCAGTGGTCTGGTAGCTAATACGCAGTATTTT. Drawing the rest from reference TRBV2 and TRBJ2-3, the complete variable domain is EPEVTQTPSHQVTQMGQEVILRCVPISNHLYFYWYRQILGQKVEFLVSFYNNEISEKSEIFDDQFSVERPDGSNFTLKIRSTKLEDSAMYFCASSGLVANTQYFGPGTRLTVL.

The J gene is TRBJ2-1, the V gene TRBV11-3; perhaps TRBD2 as D (5 bases). The CDR3 has 14 residues. V lost 0 bases and J lost 7, with 10 bases in between. CDR1 is SGHNT and CDR2 is YENEEA in the germline V gene. DNA for the CDR3: TGTGCCAGCAGCTTAGAGCCGGGAAGGAATGAGCAGTTCTTC. It encodes CASSLEPGRNEQFF.

This chain connects TRBV6-5 to TRBJ2-7; the D gene is possibly TRBD2 (6 bases). This CDR3 comprises 10 residues. Germline V gene lookup returns CDR1 MNHEY and CDR2 SVGAGI. The V end lost 9 bases, the J end lost 7 bases, and 10 bases lay between the germline ends. CDR3 sequence: CARQRGEQYV. CDR3 DNA sequence: TGTGCCAGGCAACGGGGGGAGCAGTACGTC.

V gene TRBV4-1 combines with J gene TRBJ1-1; 10 bases align to TRBD1. The length of the CDR3 is 15 residues. Trimming at V came to 5 bases and at J to 2 bases, leaving 5 bases not matched to a gene. The germline CDR1 and CDR2 sequences are MGHRA and YSYEKL. CDR3 bases: TGCGCCAGCAGCTCCCGACAGGGGGCAAACACTGAAGCTTTCTTT. As protein: CASSSRQGANTEAFF.

J is TRBJ1-6 and V is TRBV19; TRBD1 matches at 7 bases. This CDR3 comprises 13 residues. The germline V gene encodes CDR1 LNHDA and CDR2 SQIVND (reference sequence). As DNA, the CDR3 is TGTGAACCGGACAGGAATTATAATTCACCCCTCCACTTT. Its translation is CEPDRNYNSPLHF.

This clone was observed a few times. In DNA, the CDR3 is TGTGCCAGCAGTAGACAGGACTATCCCAATCAGCCCCAGCATTTT. Its protein is CASSRQDYPNQPQHF. This chain links TRBV5-6 with TRBJ1-5, with D perhaps TRBD1 (6 bases). Germline values: CDR1 SGHDT, CDR2 YYEEEE. The CDR3 length is 15 residues. Trimming took 5 bases from V and 3 from J, leaving 15 bases between them. The whole variable domain, remainder taken from reference TRBV5-6 and TRBJ1-5, is DAGVTQSPTHLIKTRGQQVTLRCSPKSGHDTVSWYQQALGQGPQFIFQYYEEEERQRGNFPDRFSGHQFPNYSSELNVNALLLGDSALYLCASSRQDYPNQPQHFGDGTRLSIL.

The chain couples TRBV30 to TRBJ1-1, with 9 bases aligning to TRBD1. The CDR3 totals 13 residues. Germline-derived CDR1 and CDR2 are GTSNPN and SVGIG (reference sequence). V trimming: 5 bases; J trimming: 1 base; junction bases outside the gene matches: 2. The CDR3 protein is CAWGTGWNTEAFF. Here the CDR3 DNA reads TGTGCCTGGGGGACAGGGTGGAACACTGAAGCTTTCTTT. The complete variable domain, with remaining parts taken from reference TRBV30 and TRBJ1-1, reads SQTIHQWPATLVQPVGSPLSLECTVEGTSNPNLYWYRQAAGRGLQLLFYSVGIGQISSEVPQNLSASRPQDRQFILSSKKLLLSDSGFYLCAWGTGWNTEAFFGQGTRLTVV.

Only a few counts were recorded for this clone. The chain is built from TRBV7-9 and TRBJ2-5; 9 nucleotides line up with TRBD1. The CDR3 covers 14 residues. Germline V gene sequence: CDR1 SEHNR, CDR2 FQNEAQ (reference sequence). The V and J ends lost 5 bases and 5 bases, in that order; junction bases with no gene match: 6. The CDR3 coding sequence is TGTGCCAGCAGCCTACGGGACAGGGCCGAGACCCAGTACTTC. This sequence encodes CASSLRDRAETQYF. Combining the CDR3 with reference TRBV7-9 and TRBJ2-5 gives the whole variable domain DTGVSQNPRHKITKRGQNVTFRCDPISEHNRLYWYRQTLGQGPEFLTYFQNEAQLEKSRLLSDRFSAERPKGSFSTLEIQRTEQGDSAMYLCASSLRDRAETQYFGPGTRLLVL.

The chain employs TRBV9 and TRBJ2-5; D uncertain. V was pared by 3 bases and J by 1 base, with 7 bases between. The germline CDR1 and CDR2 sequences are SGDLS and YYNGEE. CDR3 size: 13 residues. Here the CDR3 DNA reads TGTGCCAGCAGCGGGGCAGGCCAAGAGACCCAGTACTTC. It translates to CASSGAGQETQYF.

V usage is TRBV5-1 and J usage is TRBJ2-1; no clear D. The germline V gene encodes CDR1 SGHRS and CDR2 YFSETQ. The CDR3 is made up of 13 amino acids. V gave up 1 base and J gave up 5 bases, with 7 bases separating them. The CDR3 protein is CASSLIVDNEQFF. The CDR3 DNA sequence: TGCGCCAGCAGCTTGATTGTAGACAATGAGCAGTTCTTC.

This rearrangement joins TRBV14 to TRBJ2-7; D is perhaps TRBD1 (6 bases). CDR1 is SGHDN and CDR2 is FVKESK in the germline V gene. The CDR3 sequence is 14 residues long. Trimming shortened V by 4 bases and J by 8 bases, and 18 bases separated the two germline ends. CDR3: CASSPLTSTGQQYV. CDR3 DNA sequence: TGTGCCAGCAGCCCTCTCACCTCAACAGGGCAGCAGTACGTC.

In DNA, the CDR3 is TGTGCCAGCAGCTCTCCCGACGGGGGGAAGTACGTC. Amino acid sequence: CASSSPDGGKYV. The chain uses TRBV6-2 or TRBV6-3 and TRBJ2-7, with 7 bases aligning to TRBD2. J was trimmed by 11 bases and V by 6 bases; bases with no gene match: 10. The CDR3 contains 12 residues. Looked up from germline, CDR1 is MNHEY and CDR2 is SVGEGT.

The rearrangement links TRBV3-1 (or the pseudogene TRBV3-2) to TRBJ1-3, with D tentatively TRBD1 (5 bases). The germline CDR1 and CDR2 sequences are LGHDT and YNNKEL (reference sequence). The CDR3 is made up of 17 amino acids. Trimming pared 0 bases from V and 1 base from J, leaving 13 bases between. CDR3 bases: TGTGCCAGCAGCCAAGATCCCGGAGCAGGGTCTGGAAACACCATATATTTT. Translation: CASSQDPGAGSGNTIYF.

This clone has more than one count but fewer than ten. This chain uses TRBV28 with TRBJ1-2; D remains unclear. The germline V gene has CDR1 MDHEN and CDR2 SYDVKM. V dropped 6 bases and J dropped 3 bases, with 8 bases sitting between them. The CDR3 consists of 12 residues. The CDR3 sequence: CASSGRDYGYTF. The CDR3 region has the DNA TGTGCCAGCAGCGGGCGCGACTATGGCTACACCTTC.

This clone was counted between two and nine times. The chain joins TRBV12-5 to TRBJ1-6; D is possibly TRBD1 (6 bases). The V gene's germline CDR1 is LGHNT and CDR2 FRNRAP. The V gene lost 0 bases and the J gene lost 6 bases, with 9 bases spanning the gap. The CDR3 length is 15 residues. The CDR3: CASGLVVRGNSPLHF. The CDR3 DNA is TGTGCTAGTGGTTTGGTAGTCAGGGGTAATTCACCCCTCCACTTT.

The rearrangement uses TRBV5-1 and TRBJ1-2, with D perhaps matching TRBD1 (6 bases). CDR3 length equals 13 residues. The germline gives CDR1 SGHRS, CDR2 YFSETQ. Trimming took 4 bases from V and 2 from J, leaving 9 bases between them. In DNA form, the CDR3 reads TGCGCCAGCAGCACTACAGGGAACTATGGCTACACCTTC. This encodes CASSTTGNYGYTF. Complete variable domain (other parts from reference TRBV5-1 and TRBJ1-2): KAGVTQTPRYLIKTRGQQVTLSCSPISGHRSVSWYQQTPGQGLQFLFEYFSETQRNKGNFPGRFSGRQFSNSRSEMNVSTLELGDSALYLCASSTTGNYGYTFGSGTRLTVV.

This clone turned up a few times. The chain couples TRBV6-2 or TRBV6-3 to TRBJ2-5; the D is unclear. In germline, CDR1 is MNHEY, CDR2 SVGEGT. CDR3 length: 13 residues. The ends were cut back, 3 bases at V and 1 base at J, with 6 bases in the middle. In DNA form, the CDR3 reads TGTGCCAGCAGTTATTGGGCCCAAGAGACCCAGTACTTC. Its translation is CASSYWAQETQYF.

The V gene is TRBV30, the J gene TRBJ2-1, with 10 bases identical to TRBD2. V lost 1 base and J lost 4; bases outside the gene matches: 1. Germline loops: CDR1 GTSNPN, CDR2 SVGIG (reference sequence). This CDR3 spans 14 amino acids. CDR3 loop: CAWSELAGYNEQFF. CDR3 coding DNA: TGTGCCTGGAGTGAACTAGCGGGGTACAATGAGCAGTTCTTC.

The chain uses TRBV5-1 and TRBJ2-2, with D unclear. The CDR3 has 12 residues. Trimming took 7 bases from V and 2 from J, leaving 6 bases between them. CDR1 is SGHRS, CDR2 YFSETQ, per germline. CDR3 sequence reads: CASGVNTGELFF. In DNA form, the CDR3 reads TGCGCCAGCGGGGTCAACACCGGGGAGCTGTTTTTT.

A few counts support this clone. The J gene is TRBJ1-1, the V gene TRBV7-2; D not certain. V shed 1 base and J shed 1 base, with 7 bases lying between them. This CDR3 is 14 amino acids long. Germline CDR1 reads SGHTA; CDR2 reads FQGNSA. CDR3 coding DNA: TGTGCCAGCAGCTTAGAGTGGACGAACACTGAAGCTTTCTTT. Protein product: CASSLEWTNTEAFF.

V gene TRBV7-8 combines with J gene TRBJ1-5, with 10 bases lining up with TRBD1. Germline assignment: CDR1 SGHVS and CDR2 FQNEAQ. The CDR3 contains 16 residues. Trimming removed 5 bases from V and 2 bases from J; junction bases left unmatched: 6. The DNA of the CDR3 is TGTGCCAGCAGCATCGAGGGGACAGGGGGCAATCAGCCCCAGCATTTT. It is translated as CASSIEGTGGNQPQHF.

The table lists this clone with a few counts. The V and J genes are TRBV5-1 and TRBJ1-2; no clear D. Germline V gene lookup returns CDR1 SGHRS and CDR2 YFSETQ. The length of the CDR3 is 14 residues. Trimming took off 3 bases at V and 7 bases at J, with 16 bases between the two ends. Written as DNA, the CDR3 is TGCGCCAGCAGCTCCCTCGGAGAGTACAGTGGCTACACCTTC. Amino acid sequence: CASSSLGEYSGYTF.

The gene calls are TRBV3-1 (or the pseudogene TRBV3-2) and TRBJ1-2, with D unclear. The CDR3 consists of 14 residues. The germline V and J ends were trimmed by 2 bases and 0 bases, with 7 bases remaining between them. The germline gives CDR1 LGHDT, CDR2 YNNKEL (reference sequence). CDR3 DNA sequence: TGTGCCAGCAGCCAACTTGGAGCTAACTATGGCTACACCTTC. It translates to CASSQLGANYGYTF.

V gene TRBV10-1 combines with J gene TRBJ2-4, with 9 nucleotides matching TRBD1. This CDR3 has 16 residues. J was trimmed by 8 bases and V by 1 base; bases with no gene match: 9. CDR1 WNHNN and CDR2 SYGVQD come from the germline V gene (reference sequence). The CDR3 DNA reads TGCGCCAGCAGTGAGTGGGGGGGACAGGGAGGGGACATTCAGTACTTC. This codes for CASSEWGGQGGDIQYF.

The chain combines TRBV19 with TRBJ1-5, with D perhaps TRBD1 (6 bases). Trimming took 5 bases from V and 6 from J, leaving 11 bases between them. Germline CDR1 LNHDA, CDR2 SQIVND (reference sequence). The CDR3 has 13 residues. The CDR3 DNA is TGTGCCAGTAGTGTGGGGGCAGGTCAGCCCCAGCATTTT. It translates to CASSVGAGQPQHF.

V gene TRBV7-2 combines with J gene TRBJ2-1, with no clear D. Trimming removed 5 bases at V and 6 bases at J, with 17 bases between. The CDR3 length is 15 residues. CDR1 is SGHTA, CDR2 FQGNSA, per germline. The CDR3 region has the DNA TGTGCCAGCAGCCCCTTTTCGGTCAGTCGCAATGAGCAGTTCTTC. It yields the protein CASSPFSVSRNEQFF.

The gene calls are TRBV5-3 and TRBJ1-5; D is uncertain. TRBV5-3 is filed as an ORF, its function uncertain. The CDR3 totals 11 residues. The V gene lost 6 bases and the J gene lost 7 bases, with 8 bases spanning the gap. CDR3 in DNA: TGTGCCAGAAAGGGATACCAGCCCCAGCATTTT. Its protein is CARKGYQPQHF.

This chain links TRBV15 with TRBJ1-3, with D tentatively TRBD1 (5 bases). V lost 1 base, J lost 4 bases, and 11 bases lay in between. The CDR3 consists of 15 residues. The germline gives CDR1 LNHNV, CDR2 YYDKDF (reference sequence). The CDR3 DNA follows: TGTGCCACCAGCAGAGGAGGGACGGAAGGAAACACCATATATTTT. Translated, it gives CATSRGGTEGNTIYF.

The V and J genes are TRBV29-1 and TRBJ1-1; D not certain. The germline V gene encodes CDR1 SQVTM and CDR2 ANQGSEA. Trimming took off 4 bases at V and 5 bases at J, with 20 bases between the two ends. The length of the CDR3 is 15 residues. The DNA for the CDR3 is TGCAGCGTTGGCGGAGTCGAGGGTAGTGGTACTGAAGCTTTCTTT. It encodes CSVGGVEGSGTEAFF.